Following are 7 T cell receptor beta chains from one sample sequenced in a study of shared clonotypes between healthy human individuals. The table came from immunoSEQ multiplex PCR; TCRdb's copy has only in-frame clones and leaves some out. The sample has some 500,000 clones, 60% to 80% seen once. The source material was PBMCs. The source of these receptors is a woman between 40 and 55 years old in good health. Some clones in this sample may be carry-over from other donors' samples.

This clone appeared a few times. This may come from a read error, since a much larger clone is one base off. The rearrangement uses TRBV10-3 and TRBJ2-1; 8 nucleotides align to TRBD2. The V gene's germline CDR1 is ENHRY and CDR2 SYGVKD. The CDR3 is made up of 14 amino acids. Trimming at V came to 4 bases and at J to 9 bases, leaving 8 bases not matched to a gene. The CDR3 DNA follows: TGTGCCATCAGTGGGTTTAGCGGGAAGGTTGAGCAGTTCTTC. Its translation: CAISGFSGKVEQFF.

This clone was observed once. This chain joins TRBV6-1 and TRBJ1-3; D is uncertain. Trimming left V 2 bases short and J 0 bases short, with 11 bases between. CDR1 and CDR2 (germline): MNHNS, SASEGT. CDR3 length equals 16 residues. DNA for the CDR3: TGTGCCAGCAGTGAATTCACGGCCAACTCTGGAAACACCATATATTTT. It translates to CASSEFTANSGNTIYF.

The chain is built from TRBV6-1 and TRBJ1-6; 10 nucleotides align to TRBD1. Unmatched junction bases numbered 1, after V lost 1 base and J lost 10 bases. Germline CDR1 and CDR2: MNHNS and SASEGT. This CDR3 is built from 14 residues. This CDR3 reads CASSEGQGASPLHF. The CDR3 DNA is TGTGCCAGCAGTGAAGGACAGGGGGCGTCACCCCTCCACTTT.

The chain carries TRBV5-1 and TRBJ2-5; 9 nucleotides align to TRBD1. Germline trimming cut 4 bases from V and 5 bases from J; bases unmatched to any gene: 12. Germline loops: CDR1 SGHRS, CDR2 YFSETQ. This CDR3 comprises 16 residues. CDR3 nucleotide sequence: TGCGCCAGCAGCATCGGACAGGGGACGTCTTGGGAGACCCAGTACTTC. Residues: CASSIGQGTSWETQYF.

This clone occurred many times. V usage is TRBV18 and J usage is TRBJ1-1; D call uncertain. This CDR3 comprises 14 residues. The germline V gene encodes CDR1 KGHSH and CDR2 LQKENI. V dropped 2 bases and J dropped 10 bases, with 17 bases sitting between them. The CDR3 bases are TGTGCCAGCTCACCAGGGCAGTCGGCAAGGGTAGCTTTCTTT. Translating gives CASSPGQSARVAFF.

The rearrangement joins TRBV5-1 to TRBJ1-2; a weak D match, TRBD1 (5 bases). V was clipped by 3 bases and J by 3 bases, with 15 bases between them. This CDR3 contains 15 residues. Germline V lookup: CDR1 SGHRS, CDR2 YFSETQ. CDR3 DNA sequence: TGCGCCAGCAGCTCGGGCCCTGGGGGAGACTATGGCTACACCTTC. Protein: CASSSGPGGDYGYTF.

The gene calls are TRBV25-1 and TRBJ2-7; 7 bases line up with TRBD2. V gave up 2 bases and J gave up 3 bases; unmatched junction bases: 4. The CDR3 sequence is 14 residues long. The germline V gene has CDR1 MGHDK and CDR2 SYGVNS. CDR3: CASSEIAGLYEQYF. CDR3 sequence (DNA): TGTGCCAGCAGTGAAATAGCGGGCCTCTACGAGCAGTACTTC.